This TCR beta chain originates from a study of shared clonotypes between healthy human individuals. The study separated CD4+ cells into CD45RA+ naive and CD45RA-negative memory subsets. Sequencing was performed with immunoSEQ multiplex PCR; in TCRdb, only in-frame clones are kept and a portion is missing. Here the sample spans 2 million to 2.5 million clones, 85% to 95% being singletons. The length of the CDR3 is 13 residues. Germline CDR1 and CDR2: GTSNPN and SVGIG (reference sequence). V was pared by 5 bases and J by 1 base, with 0 bases of the junction left unmatched. The receptor's source is a man between 18 and 35 years old in good health. The V gene is TRBV30, the J gene TRBJ2-2; 8 bases match TRBD1. Specimen: naive CD4+ T cells sorted from blood. The subset: CD45RA+ positively selected. CDR3 region: CAWDRGNTGELFF. CDR3 bases: TGTGCCTGGGACAGGGGGAACACCGGGGAGCTGTTTTTT.